Listed here are 3 T cell receptor beta chains from one sample, sequenced in a study of T cell responses to AZD1222 COVID-19 vaccine. Sequencing was performed with immunoSEQ multiplex PCR; in TCRdb, only in-frame clones are kept and a portion is missing. The sample comprises roughly 140,000 clones, 90% to 95% of which are singletons, and roughly 1.6% rests with the top ten. Sequenced material: peripheral blood, taken 28 days after the second AZD1222 dose. Receptors originate from an adult who received the AZD1222 COVID-19 vaccine.

This clone was observed a few times. Other DNA sequences from this sample encode an identical CDR3 as well. The genes are TRBV6-5 and TRBJ1-5, with D possibly matching TRBD1 (6 bases). The CDR3 extends over 14 amino acids. Germline values: CDR1 MNHEY, CDR2 SVGAGI. The ends were cut back, 2 bases at V and 1 base at J, with 6 bases in the middle. The CDR3 spells CASSYGQSNQPQHF. DNA for the CDR3: TGTGCCAGCAGTTACGGACAGAGCAATCAGCCCCAGCATTTT.

This chain uses TRBV27 with TRBJ2-1; D ambiguous. Per the germline V gene, CDR1 is MNHEY and CDR2 is SMNVEV (reference sequence). Trimming removed 8 bases at V and 12 bases at J, with 14 bases between. This CDR3 is built from 11 residues. This chain's CDR3 is CASSGRTLQFF. The CDR3 DNA sequence: TGTGCCAGCTCAGGTAGGACCCTGCAGTTCTTC.

The chain has TRBV19 and TRBJ2-5; D may be TRBD1 or TRBD2 (5 bases each). Trimming removed 9 bases at V and 3 bases at J, with 23 bases between. This CDR3 is built from 16 residues. CDR1 is LNHDA and CDR2 is SQIVND in the germline V gene (reference sequence). In nucleotides, the CDR3 is TGTGCCAGCTCAGGGACGGTAGCGTTTCTGAAAGAGACCCAGTACTTC. Its protein product is CASSGTVAFLKETQYF.